This TCR beta chain is drawn from a study of Ad26.COV2.S vaccination and SARS-CoV-2 variants. Study-level information: Ad26.COV2.S given intramuscularly, once or twice 56 days apart. Overall study findings and caveats: Reports say spike-specific CD8+ and CD4+ T cell responses covered substantial breadth after vaccination. Responses of T cells in total may have been underestimated by the TCR breadth and depth analyses.

Method: immunoSEQ multiplex PCR; TCRdb's copy keeps in-frame clones and lacks some. The table has approximately 400,000 clones, roughly 85% seen once; the top ten hold roughly 3.5%. CDR1 is KGHSH and CDR2 is LQKENI in the germline V gene. The V segment lost 2 bases and the J segment 7 bases; nucleotides outside the gene matches: 12. The CDR3 runs to 17 residues. Comment on this clone: Its antigen is not identified.

The treatment was: roughly 20 received Ad26.COV2.S at low or high dose, single or two shots; about 5 received placebo; per-sample allocation not given. Specimens were obtained on day 63 following the first vaccine or placebo injection. This receptor was taken from a person aged 18 to 65 who received the Ad26.COV2.S COVID-19 vaccine or a placebo. The sequenced sample was peripheral blood, obtained in a trial of Ad26.COV2.S vaccine versus placebo. The chain couples TRBV18 to TRBJ1-5, with TRBD1 matching 9 bases. The CDR3 nucleotides are TGTGCCAGCTCACCAACGGGAAAACCGGGACAGGGACAGCCCCAGCATTTT. Protein sequence: CASSPTGKPGQGQPQHF. Using reference TRBV18 and TRBJ1-5 for the parts outside the CDR3, the full variable domain is NAGVMQNPRHLVRRRGQEARLRCSPMKGHSHVYWYRQLPEEGLKFMVYLQKENIIDESGMPKERFSAEFPKEGPSILRIQQVVRGDSAAYFCASSPTGKPGQGQPQHFGDGTRLSIL.